Each of the 27 T cell receptor beta chains below was sequenced from the same sample in a study of graft-versus-host responses after intestinal transplantation. Some clones are missing from TCRdb's copy, which holds only in-frame ones; the method was immunoSEQ multiplex PCR. The sample gives 77,000 or so clones, approximately 94% of which show up once; over 0.4% is in the top ten. These receptors have no identified antigens. The sequences come from unstimulated CD8+ T cells sorted from spleen or lymph node cells, collected before intestinal transplant. The receptors derive from a human donor who received an intestinal transplant.

The rearrangement joins TRBV27 to TRBJ1-5; 7 bases align to TRBD1. This CDR3 contains 16 residues. Germline CDR1 and CDR2: MNHEY and SMNVEV (reference sequence). Trimming cost V 6 bases and J 0 bases; bases outside gene matches: 8. The CDR3 reads CASRQTGNHSNQPQHF. The CDR3 DNA follows: TGTGCCAGCAGGCAGACAGGGAATCATAGCAATCAGCCCCAGCATTTT.

The chain joins TRBV10-3 to TRBJ2-1; 13 bases agree with TRBD2. J was trimmed by 7 bases and V by 0 bases; bases with no gene match: 6. The CDR3 spans 17 residues. Looked up from germline, CDR1 is ENHRY and CDR2 is SYGVKD. CDR3 coding DNA: TGTGCCATCAGTGAGTCTGGACTAGCGGGAGATAGGAATGAGCAGTTCTTC. This sequence encodes CAISESGLAGDRNEQFF.

The chain is built from TRBV5-6 and TRBJ1-1; D gene uncertain. The length of the CDR3 is 12 residues. Germline V gene sequence: CDR1 SGHDT, CDR2 YYEEEE. The V end lost 3 bases, the J end lost 3 bases, and 6 bases lay between the germline ends. The CDR3 bases are TGTGCCAGCAGCTATGGGGACACTGAAGCTTTCTTT. Translated: CASSYGDTEAFF.

The chain employs TRBV28 and TRBJ2-5; D is possibly TRBD1 (5 bases). Germline loops: CDR1 MDHEN, CDR2 SYDVKM. V gave up 2 bases and J gave up 0 bases, with 10 bases separating them. The CDR3 is 15 amino acids. In nucleotides, the CDR3 is TGTGCCAGCAGTTTACAGGGCTGGTACCAAGAGACCCAGTACTTC. It specifies CASSLQGWYQETQYF.

The V and J genes are TRBV30 and TRBJ1-1; 9 bases align to TRBD1. The CDR3 covers 13 residues. Trimming at V came to 0 bases and at J to 7 bases, leaving 3 bases not matched to a gene. The V gene's germline CDR1 is GTSNPN and CDR2 SVGIG (reference sequence). The chain's CDR3 is CAWSVTGGSEAFF. CDR3 coding DNA: TGTGCCTGGAGTGTAACAGGGGGCAGTGAAGCTTTCTTT.

This chain links TRBV9 with TRBJ2-5, with 7 bases matching TRBD2. From germline, CDR1 is SGDLS and CDR2 YYNGEE. V trimming: 3 bases; J trimming: 4 bases; junction bases outside the gene matches: 15. The CDR3 length is 17 residues. The CDR3 here is CASSAQPLRGGTETQYF. CDR3 DNA: TGTGCCAGCAGCGCACAACCCCTGAGGGGAGGGACAGAGACCCAGTACTTC. The variable domain in full, completed from reference TRBV9 and TRBJ2-5, reads DSGVTQTPKHLITATGQRVTLRCSPRSGDLSVYWYQQSLDQGLQFLIQYYNGEERAKGNILERFSAQQFPDLHSELNLSSLELGDSALYFCASSAQPLRGGTETQYFGPGTRLLVL.

The chain employs TRBV5-1 and TRBJ2-2; D is unclear. This CDR3 is 13 amino acids long. V lost 7 bases and J 5 bases, leaving 12 bases between the germline ends. Germline assignment: CDR1 SGHRS and CDR2 YFSETQ. The CDR3 bases are TGCGCCAGCGTGGCAGTGGGGACCGGGGAGCTGTTTTTT. Translated, it gives CASVAVGTGELFF.

The gene calls are TRBV2 and TRBJ1-4; D remains unclear. The V gene lost 6 bases and the J gene lost 8 bases, with 19 bases spanning the gap. CDR1 and CDR2 (germline): SNHLY, FYNNEI. This CDR3 comprises 15 residues. The CDR3 loop reads CASRTGVLPLEKLFF. The CDR3 nucleotides read TGTGCCAGCAGGACCGGGGTCCTTCCCCTAGAAAAACTGTTTTTT. Full variable domain (rest looked up from reference TRBV2 and TRBJ1-4): EPEVTQTPSHQVTQMGQEVILRCVPISNHLYFYWYRQILGQKVEFLVSFYNNEISEKSEIFDDQFSVERPDGSNFTLKIRSTKLEDSAMYFCASRTGVLPLEKLFFGSGTQLSVL.

The rearrangement joins TRBV6-5 to TRBJ2-7, with 10 positions matching TRBD2. The germline V gene has CDR1 MNHEY and CDR2 SVGAGI. Losses at the gene ends were 5 bases for V and 1 base for J; bases not matched to a gene: 5. The CDR3 totals 15 residues. CDR3 protein: CASSRQREGSYEQYF. CDR3 DNA sequence: TGTGCCAGCAGTCGCCAGCGGGAGGGTTCCTACGAGCAGTACTTC.

The chain uses TRBV10-3 and TRBJ2-1; D gene ambiguous. CDR1 is ENHRY, CDR2 SYGVKD, per germline. Trimming removed 3 bases at V and 6 bases at J, with 9 bases between. The CDR3 loop spans 13 amino acids. The CDR3 reads CAISDEALNEQFF. CDR3 DNA sequence: TGTGCCATCAGTGATGAGGCTCTCAATGAGCAGTTCTTC.

V and J are TRBV7-6 and TRBJ1-1; D uncertain. The CDR3 extends over 16 amino acids. Trimming took off 2 bases at V and 0 bases at J, with 13 bases between the two ends. Germline assignment: CDR1 SGHVS and CDR2 FNYEAQ. The CDR3 coding sequence is TGTGCCAGCAGCTTACCTTCAGGTGAAATGAACACTGAAGCTTTCTTT. Residues: CASSLPSGEMNTEAFF. Combining the CDR3 with reference TRBV7-6 and TRBJ1-1 gives the whole variable domain GAGVSQSPRYKVTKRGQDVALRCDPISGHVSLYWYRQALGQGPEFLTYFNYEAQQDKSGLPNDRFSAERPEGSISTLTIQRTEQRDSAMYRCASSLPSGEMNTEAFFGQGTRLTVV.

The chain has TRBV11-3 and TRBJ1-1, with a tentative D call TRBD1 (5 bases). The CDR3 covers 14 residues. Trimming removed 5 bases at V and 1 base at J, with 11 bases between. CDR1 and CDR2 (germline): SGHNT, YENEEA. The CDR3 nucleotides read TGTGCCAGCAGCCCAGGGCGTGGGAACACTGAAGCTTTCTTT. It is translated as CASSPGRGNTEAFF.

The V gene is TRBV5-1, the J gene TRBJ2-5, with 9 bases that match TRBD1. The CDR3 spans 14 residues. With 1 base clipped from V and 5 bases from J, the junction kept 3 bases outside the gene matches. The germline V gene has CDR1 SGHRS and CDR2 YFSETQ. For the CDR3, the DNA is TGCGCCAGCAGCTTGACAGGGGGCAAGGAGACCCAGTACTTC. This gives the protein CASSLTGGKETQYF.

The CDR3 DNA is TGCAGCGTTGCGGGGGGGACTAGCGACACCGGGGAGCTGTTTTTT. Translation: CSVAGGTSDTGELFF. The chain is built from TRBV29-1 and TRBJ2-2, with 10 bases aligning to TRBD2. CDR1 is SQVTM and CDR2 is ANQGSEA in the germline V gene. Trimming removed 4 bases from V and 3 bases from J; junction bases left unmatched: 5. The CDR3 spans 15 residues.

The rearrangement uses TRBV15 and TRBJ2-5, with 8 nucleotides matching TRBD1. TRBJ2-7 matches the DNA end more closely, so the J call is doubtful. Germline values: CDR1 LNHNV, CDR2 YYDKDF (reference sequence). The CDR3 runs to 14 residues. CDR3 in amino acids: CATSREQGAYEQYF. Here the CDR3 DNA reads TGTGCCACCAGCAGAGAACAGGGGGCCTACGAGCAGTACTTC.

V usage is TRBV14 and J usage is TRBJ2-1; 10 nucleotides agree with TRBD2. CDR3 length: 17 residues. V shed 0 bases and J 4 bases; nucleotides not matched to a gene: 6. The V gene's germline CDR1 is SGHDN and CDR2 FVKESK. The CDR3 bases are TGTGCCAGCAGCCAAGATCTCACTAGCGGGGATTACAATGAGCAGTTCTTC. Translated, it gives CASSQDLTSGDYNEQFF.

J is TRBJ2-1 and V is TRBV25-1; 10 bases fit TRBD1. Germline CDR1 and CDR2: MGHDK and SYGVNS. The V and J ends lost 6 bases and 10 bases, in that order; junction bases with no gene match: 6. This CDR3 contains 13 residues. The CDR3 coding sequence is TGTGCCAGCAGAGACAGGGGGCCTGGGGAGCAGTTCTTC. Encoded protein: CASRDRGPGEQFF.

The chain uses TRBV6-1 and TRBJ2-1, with 11 bases fitting TRBD1. The CDR3 extends over 17 amino acids. CDR1 and CDR2 from the germline V gene are MNHNS and SASEGT. V lost 0 bases and J lost 6; bases outside the gene matches: 7. The CDR3 protein is CASSEAVDRGRSNEQFF. The CDR3 nucleotides are TGTGCCAGCAGTGAAGCGGTGGACAGGGGGCGCAGCAATGAGCAGTTCTTC.

In nucleotides, the CDR3 is TGTGCCAGCAGCGTAGGGGACACCGGGGAGCTGTTTTTT. Residues: CASSVGDTGELFF. The J gene is TRBJ2-2, the V gene TRBV9; D ambiguous. The ends were cut back, 0 bases at V and 3 bases at J, with 3 bases in the middle. This CDR3 spans 13 amino acids. CDR1 SGDLS and CDR2 YYNGEE come from the germline V gene.

This clone was detected once. The chain is built from TRBV15 and TRBJ1-5; 9 nucleotides align to TRBD1. Germline CDR1 and CDR2: LNHNV and YYDKDF (reference sequence). This CDR3 has 13 amino acids. CDR3 sequence: CATTGGDNQPQHF. CDR3 sequence (DNA): TGTGCTACAACAGGGGGCGACAATCAGCCCCAGCATTTT.

V usage is TRBV27 and J usage is TRBJ1-5, with a weak D call TRBD1 (5 bases). V lost 3 bases and J lost 3, with 9 bases in between. CDR3 length: 14 amino acids. The germline V gene has CDR1 MNHEY and CDR2 SMNVEV (reference sequence). The CDR3 bases are TGTGCCAGCAGTTTTTTGGGGGTCAATCAGCCCCAGCATTTT. Translating gives CASSFLGVNQPQHF.

This sequence joins TRBV27 and TRBJ2-5; no clear D. Germline-derived CDR1 and CDR2 are MNHEY and SMNVEV (reference sequence). V lost 6 bases, J lost 5 bases, and 13 bases lay in between. The CDR3 has 13 amino acids. The CDR3 reads CASRTSPGETQYF. The CDR3 bases are TGTGCCAGCAGAACATCCCCCGGGGAGACCCAGTACTTC.

The genes are TRBV7-9 and TRBJ1-1; D possibly corresponds to TRBD1 (6 bases). The CDR3 sequence is 15 residues long. The V end was cut by 1 base, the J end by 0 bases, with 9 bases between. Germline lookup yields CDR1 SEHNR and CDR2 FQNEAQ (reference sequence). DNA for the CDR3: TGTGCCAGCAGCTTAGAAACAGGGCTGAACACTGAAGCTTTCTTT. Protein: CASSLETGLNTEAFF.

CDR3 in DNA: TGTGCCAGCAGTCTAGGGGCAGGGAACGAGCAGTACTTC. Amino acid sequence: CASSLGAGNEQYF. The V gene is TRBV27, the J gene TRBJ2-7, with D possibly matching TRBD1 (5 bases). In germline, CDR1 is MNHEY, CDR2 SMNVEV (reference sequence). The CDR3 is 13 residues long. The ends were cut back, 5 bases at V and 5 bases at J, with 13 bases in the middle.

In its sample, this clone was seen once. This chain links TRBV27 with TRBJ2-1; D gene ambiguous. The germline CDR1 and CDR2 sequences are MNHEY and SMNVEV (reference sequence). Deletions cut 4 bases from V and 3 bases from J, with 7 bases between. This CDR3 contains 13 residues. CDR3 in amino acids: CASSSSIYNEQFF. The CDR3 nucleotides are TGTGCCAGCAGTTCCTCTATCTACAATGAGCAGTTCTTC.

V and J are TRBV9 and TRBJ1-2, with D perhaps TRBD1 (5 bases). The germline V gene encodes CDR1 SGDLS and CDR2 YYNGEE. Trimming removed 4 bases at V and 1 base at J, with 14 bases between. CDR3 length equals 15 residues. CDR3 nucleotide sequence: TGTGCCAGCAGCCCTTCTTCAGGGATTAACTATGGCTACACCTTC. This codes for CASSPSSGINYGYTF.

The chain carries TRBV7-9 and TRBJ2-5; perhaps TRBD1 as D (5 bases). The CDR3 sequence is 15 residues long. V was clipped by 0 bases and J by 3 bases, with 11 bases between them. The germline CDR1 and CDR2 sequences are SEHNR and FQNEAQ (reference sequence). CDR3 protein: CASSLAVAGKETQYF. CDR3 bases: TGTGCCAGCAGCTTAGCCGTAGCAGGGAAAGAGACCCAGTACTTC.